The T cell receptor beta chain described here comes from a study of T cell changes during pregnancy in multiple sclerosis. This clone has just one count. The data were produced by immunoSEQ multiplex PCR, yet TCRdb's version contains in-frame clones alone and is incomplete. The table includes nearly 110,000 clones, under 95% detected once. Germline CDR1 reads SGDLS; CDR2 reads YYNGEE. V was trimmed by 4 bases and J by 4 bases, leaving 15 bases between them. The CDR3 has 14 amino acids. The starting material was peripheral blood, obtained before pregnancy. The chain uses TRBV9 and TRBJ2-7; D may be TRBD1 (7 bases). This clonotype was obtained from a female donor with multiple sclerosis, enrolled in a pregnancy study. In nucleotides, the CDR3 is TGTGCCAGCAGCCTCGGAGGGGGCAGGTACGAGCAGTACTTC. Its protein product is CASSLGGGRYEQYF.